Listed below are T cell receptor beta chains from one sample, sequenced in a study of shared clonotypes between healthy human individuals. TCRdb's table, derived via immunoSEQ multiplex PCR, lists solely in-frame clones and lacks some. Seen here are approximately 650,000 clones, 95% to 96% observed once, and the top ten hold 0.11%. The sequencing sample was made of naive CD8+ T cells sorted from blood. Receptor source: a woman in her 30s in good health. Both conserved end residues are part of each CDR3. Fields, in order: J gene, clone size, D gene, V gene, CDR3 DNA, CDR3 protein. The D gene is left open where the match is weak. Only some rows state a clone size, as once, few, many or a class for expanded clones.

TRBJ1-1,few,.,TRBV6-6,TGTGCCAGCAGACTGGGACACTCGAACACTGAAGCTTTCTTT,CASRLGHSNTEAFF
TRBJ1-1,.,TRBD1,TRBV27,TGTGCCAGCAGCCCGGGACAGGGTGGAACTGAAGCTTTCTTT,CASSPGQGGTEAFF
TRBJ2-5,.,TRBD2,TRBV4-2,TGTGCCAGCAGCCAAGAATTATCAGGACTAGCGGGAGTGGAGCAGTACTTC,CASSQELSGLAGVEQYF
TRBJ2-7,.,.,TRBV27,TGTGCCAGCAGTTTGGGGGGGCCCCTTTCTTACGAGCAGTACTTC,CASSLGGPLSYEQYF
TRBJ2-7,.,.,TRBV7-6,TGTGCCTCCGGGGTGGGATTAGTCTACGAGCAGTACTTC,CASGVGLVYEQYF
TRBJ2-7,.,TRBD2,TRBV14,TGTGCCAGCAGCCTAAGAGGCGGGAGGAAAGCCTACGAGCAGTACTTC,CASSLRGGRKAYEQYF
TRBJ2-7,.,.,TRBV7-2,TGTGCCAGCAGCTTGGCTGGTGGGGTGCGCTACGAGCAGTACTTC,CASSLAGGVRYEQYF
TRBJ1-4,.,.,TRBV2,TGTGCCAGCAGCCTCGACAGCGGAAAGGCAACTAATGAAAAACTGTTTTTT,CASSLDSGKATNEKLFF
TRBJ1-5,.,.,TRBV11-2,TGTGCCAGCAGCTTAAACACAGGACAGCCCCAGCATTTT,CASSLNTGQPQHF
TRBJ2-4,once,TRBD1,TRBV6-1,TGTGCCAGCAGTGAAGACGTAGGGGTCGACAGGGGGAACATTCAGTACTTC,CASSEDVGVDRGNIQYF
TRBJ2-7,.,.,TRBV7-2,TGTGCCAGCAGCCCCTCGGACTATCCCTCCTACGAGCAGTACTTC,CASSPSDYPSYEQYF
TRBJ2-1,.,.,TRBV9,TGTGCCAGCAGCCTACCTGACTCGAATGAGCAGTTCTTC,CASSLPDSNEQFF
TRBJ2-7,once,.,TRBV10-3,TGTGCCATCAGTGAGGGCTTCCACTACGAGCAGTACTTC,CAISEGFHYEQYF
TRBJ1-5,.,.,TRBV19,TGTGCCAGTAGTCCTTATGGGGGTCCGCAGCCCCAGCATTTT,CASSPYGGPQPQHF
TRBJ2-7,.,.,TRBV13,TGTGCCAGCAGCTTAGGACCTACTGAGGTGGGGTACTTC,CASSLGPTEVGYF
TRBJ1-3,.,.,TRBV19,TGTGCCAGTAGTACCTGGACGGAGTCTGGAAACACCATATATTTT,CASSTWTESGNTIYF
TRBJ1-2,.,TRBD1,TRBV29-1,TGCAGCGTTGAAGTTTTGACCCGGACAGGGCAAACTCACTATGGCTACACCTTC,CSVEVLTRTGQTHYGYTF
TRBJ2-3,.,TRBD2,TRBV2,TGTGCCAGCAGCGCGCGGACTAGCGGAACACGAGATACGCAGTATTTT,CASSARTSGTRDTQYF
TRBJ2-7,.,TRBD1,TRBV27,TGTGCCAGCATGCTCGGGACAGGGGCTCCCTACGAGCAGTACTTC,CASMLGTGAPYEQYF